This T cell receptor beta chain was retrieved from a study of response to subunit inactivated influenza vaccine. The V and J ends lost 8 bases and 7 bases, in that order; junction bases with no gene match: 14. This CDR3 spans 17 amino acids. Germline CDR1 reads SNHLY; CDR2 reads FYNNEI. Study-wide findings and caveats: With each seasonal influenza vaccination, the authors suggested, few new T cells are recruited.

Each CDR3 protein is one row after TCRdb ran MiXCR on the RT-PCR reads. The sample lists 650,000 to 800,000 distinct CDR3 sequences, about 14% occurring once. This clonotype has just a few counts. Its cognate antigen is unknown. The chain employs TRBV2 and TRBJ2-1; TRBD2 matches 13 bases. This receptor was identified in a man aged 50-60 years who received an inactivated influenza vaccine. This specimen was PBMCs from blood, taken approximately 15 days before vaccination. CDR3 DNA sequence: TGTGCCAGCGGAACTAGCGGGGGGGCCCTTGGTCAAAATGAGCAGTTCTTC. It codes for CASGTSGGALGQNEQFF. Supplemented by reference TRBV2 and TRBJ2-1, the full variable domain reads EPEVTQTPSHQVTQMGQEVILRCVPISNHLYFYWYRQILGQKVEFLVSFYNNEISEKSEIFDDQFSVERPDGSNFTLKIRSTKLEDSAMYFCASGTSGGALGQNEQFFGPGTRLTVL.